The present TCR beta chain was sequenced within a study of blood T cells in healthy people across ages (dated by TCRdb to between 2014 and 2016). As for the study more broadly: In model experiments, template switching captured roughly one uniquely barcoded TCR beta cDNA molecule for every two T cells. Using deep sequencing normalized with unique cDNA molecular identifiers, the study measured how TCR beta repertoire diversity changes with age. The donors were divided into four age groups: young (average around 16 years), middle-aged (approximately 39), aged (about 61) and long-lived (around 80). To avoid experimental bias, donors of different ages were distributed randomly across sequencing lanes. For two donors (one aged 18 to 30 and one aged 80 or older), the study analyzed two additional independent replicas of 1 million unique cDNA reads from the same blood draw.

This clonotype was counted only a few times. This clone's antigen is unknown. No much larger clonotype is one base removed from it; base qualities were not supplied. The donors were some 39 Caucasian individuals from Russia, aged roughly 6 to 100 years, who were systemically healthy. Each donor gave ten milliliters of peripheral blood, collected into EDTA-treated Vacutainer tubes. Ficoll-Paque density-gradient centrifugation was used to isolate PBMCs, with at least 7 million per sample. Trizol reagent was used to extract total RNA from the PBMCs, yielding at least 6 micrograms per sample. The percentages of naive CD45RAhigh/CD27high T cells were determined by flow cytometry on a PBMC aliquot from every donor. The junction carries 10 bases between V and J, which are trimmed by 0 bases and 1 base respectively. The CDR3 holds 14 amino acids from the cysteine to the phenylalanine. The CDR3 DNA has 42 bases and is translated from base 1. CDR1 and CDR2 were assigned from the germline V gene (reference sequence) as DFQATT and SNEGSKA.

Library construction relied on 5' RACE. A second PCR of about 6 to 11 cycles was run with a J-beta primer mix and a sample-barcoded 5' primer. A unique molecular identifier was introduced onto each TCR beta cDNA molecule by a template-switch 5' adaptor carrying 12 random nucleotides. At least 2.5 million CDR3-containing paired-end reads were obtained from each sample. First-strand cDNA synthesis was performed from all RNA using the Mint cDNA synthesis kit, with priming by a TRBC-specific oligonucleotide. Following uracil-DNA glycosylase treatment, all cDNA underwent a first 18-cycle PCR with the universal primers M1SS and BC2_uni_R. The study's own analysis went as follows. Each sample was normalized by randomly selecting 1 million high-quality reads, each carrying a distinct molecular identifier. Instead of being binned into consensus sequences, reads with shared molecular identifiers were discarded. CDR3 identification, clonotype clustering and error correction used MiTCR with a Q25 quality threshold and the strictest error-elimination algorithm. A nonparametric unseen species model with Euler transformation was used to estimate a lower bound on total TCR beta diversity. TCRdb ran its own pipeline on the public reads, namely fastp trimming at Q25 and MiXCR clone calling, and kept in-frame beta chains. Every entry covers one CDR3 protein and lists the most common genes and DNA from its rows. The V and J calls and clone size come from TCRdb's table, not from the authors' own analysis. This sample gives approximately 2,000,000 distinct CDR3 sequences in total; about 39% of them show up just once. The ten largest clonotypes hold roughly 24% of the sample.

Overall study results and their limits: Conclusive comparison of naive and antigen-experienced compartments was prevented by the profiling of bulk unsorted PBMCs. Estimates of total diversity from one million sequenced T cells were regarded as lower bounds and underestimates. The percentage of naive T cells measured by flow cytometry correlated strongly with observed TCR beta diversity. As age increased, observed TCR beta diversity per million T cells dropped in a roughly linear way, and a significant reduction was already evident by age 40. Compared with the aged group, the long-lived group had more naive CD4+ T cells, fewer expanded clones and increased TCR diversity, suggesting age selection. Because the CMV infection status of the donors was unknown, age-related changes in expanded clonotypes may potentially have been confounded.

The sequencing input was blood. Here the chain combines TRBV20-1 and TRBJ2-7; no D gene call is confident. The origin of this receptor is a human donor in good health. The nucleotide sequence is TGCAGTGCTAGAGATCTGGGCAGTTCCTACGAGCAGTACTTC. Translated, this is CSARDLGSSYEQYF.